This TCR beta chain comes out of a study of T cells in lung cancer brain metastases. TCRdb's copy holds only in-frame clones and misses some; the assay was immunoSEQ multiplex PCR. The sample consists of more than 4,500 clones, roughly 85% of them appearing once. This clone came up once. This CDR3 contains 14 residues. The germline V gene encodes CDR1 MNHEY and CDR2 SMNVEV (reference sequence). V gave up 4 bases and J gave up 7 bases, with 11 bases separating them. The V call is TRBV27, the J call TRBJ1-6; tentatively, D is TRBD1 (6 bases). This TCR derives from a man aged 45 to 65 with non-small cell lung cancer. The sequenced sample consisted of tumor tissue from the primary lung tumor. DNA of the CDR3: TGTGCCAGCAGTTCGGGGGGCCGGAATTCACCCCTCCACTTT. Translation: CASSSGGRNSPLHF.